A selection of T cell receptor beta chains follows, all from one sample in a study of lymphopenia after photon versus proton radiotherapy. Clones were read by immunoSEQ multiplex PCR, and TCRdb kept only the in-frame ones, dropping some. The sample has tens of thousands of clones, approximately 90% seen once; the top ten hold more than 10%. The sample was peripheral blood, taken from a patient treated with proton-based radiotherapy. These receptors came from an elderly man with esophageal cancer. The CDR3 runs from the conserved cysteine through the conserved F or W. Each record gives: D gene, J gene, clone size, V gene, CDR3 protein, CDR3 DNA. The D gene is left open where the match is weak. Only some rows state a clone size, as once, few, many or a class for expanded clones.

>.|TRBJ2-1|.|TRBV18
CASSPGISNEQFF
TGTGCCAGCTCACCAGGGATTAGCAATGAGCAGTTCTTC
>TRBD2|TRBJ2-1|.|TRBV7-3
CASSPRGTSFSREQFF
TGTGCCAGCAGCCCCCGGGGGACTAGCTTCTCGAGGGAGCAGTTCTTC
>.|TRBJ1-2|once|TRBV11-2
CASSLDRVDYGYTF
TGTGCCAGCAGCTTAGACAGGGTTGACTATGGCTACACCTTC
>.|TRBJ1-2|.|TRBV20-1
CSPTGSYGYTF
TGCAGCCCAACAGGGTCCTATGGCTACACCTTC
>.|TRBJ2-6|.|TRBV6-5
CASRKSWSGANVLTF
TGTGCCAGCAGAAAATCCTGGTCTGGGGCCAACGTCCTGACTTTC
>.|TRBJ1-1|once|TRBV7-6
CASSLGSEAFF
TGTGCCAGCAGCTTAGGGTCTGAAGCTTTCTTT
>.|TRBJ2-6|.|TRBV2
CASSVYVSRGHSGANVLTF
TGTGCCAGCAGTGTGTATGTTAGTCGGGGCCACTCTGGGGCCAACGTCCTGACTTTC
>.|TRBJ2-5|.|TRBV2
CASREGEETQYF
TGTGCCAGCAGGGAAGGGGAGGAGACCCAGTACTTC
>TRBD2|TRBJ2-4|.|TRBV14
CASSLTRGTSQAINIQYF
TGTGCCAGCAGCCTAACACGGGGGACTAGCCAAGCCATAAACATTCAGTACTTC
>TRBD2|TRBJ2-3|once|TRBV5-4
CASSLGVGAGGLNTQYF
TGTGCCAGCAGCTTGGGTGTAGGAGCGGGGGGGCTCAATACGCAGTATTTT
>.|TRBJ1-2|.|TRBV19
CASSIGGRVHYGYTF
TGTGCCAGTAGTATCGGGGGCAGAGTACACTATGGCTACACCTTC
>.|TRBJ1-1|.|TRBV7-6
CASSLESPTAMNTEAFF
TGTGCCAGCAGCTTAGAGAGCCCGACAGCGATGAACACTGAAGCTTTCTTT
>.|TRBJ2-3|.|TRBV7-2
CASSLTVRSTDTQYF
TGTGCCAGCAGCCTAACTGTGCGGTCCACAGATACGCAGTATTTT
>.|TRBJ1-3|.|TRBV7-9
CASSLEGTPFSGNTIYF
TGTGCCAGCAGCTTAGAAGGCACACCATTCTCTGGAAACACCATATATTTT
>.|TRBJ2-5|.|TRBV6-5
CASSPRNWETQYF
TGTGCCAGCAGCCCCCGGAACTGGGAGACCCAGTACTTC
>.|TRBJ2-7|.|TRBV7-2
CASSPHPGRMPYEQYF
TGTGCCAGCAGCCCCCACCCGGGACGGATGCCCTACGAGCAGTACTTC